Listed below are T cell receptor beta chains from one sample, sequenced in a study of shared clonotypes between healthy human individuals. TCRdb's copy holds only in-frame clones and misses some; the assay was immunoSEQ multiplex PCR. The data show more than 2 million clones, nearly 97% seen once. Sequencing input: naive CD4+ T cells sorted from blood. The source is a man between 18 and 29 years old in good health. The CDR3 runs from the conserved cysteine through the conserved F or W. D genes are given only for firm matches. Rows may omit the clone size; those that give it use once, few, many or a size class.

D	V	size	J	DNA	CDR3
.	TRBV7-2	.	TRBJ2-2	TGTGCCAGCAGCTTAGGGGGGACTGCCTCCTTGTTTTTT	CASSLGGTASLFF
.	TRBV4-3	.	TRBJ2-2	TGCGCCAGCAGGCCTAGCCCACAGGAAGCCGGGGAGCTGTTTTTT	CASRPSPQEAGELFF
TRBD1	TRBV19	.	TRBJ1-1	TGTGCCAGTAGTGTGACAGGGCGAGCTTTCTTT	CASSVTGRAFF
.	TRBV9	.	TRBJ1-1	TGTGCCAGCAGCCCTGAGGTCAACACTGAAGCTTTCTTT	CASSPEVNTEAFF
.	TRBV5-1	.	TRBJ2-1	TGCGCCAGCAGCTTGGATGGCGATTCCTACAATGAGCAGTTCTTC	CASSLDGDSYNEQFF
.	TRBV10-3	.	TRBJ2-2	TGTGCCAACCGAGGCGGTCCCGGGGAGCTGTTTTTT	CANRGGPGELFF
.	TRBV19	.	TRBJ1-1	TGTGCCAGTCGACAGAATACTATGAACACTGAAGCTTTCTTT	CASRQNTMNTEAFF
.	TRBV30	once	TRBJ1-6	TGTGCCTGGAGTGCCAGACAAGCGGATAATTCACCCCTCCACTTT	CAWSARQADNSPLHF
.	TRBV6-6	.	TRBJ1-2	TGTGCCAGCAGTTATGCCAGGGCATATGGCTACACCTTC	CASSYARAYGYTF
TRBD1	TRBV4-1	.	TRBJ1-5	TGCGCCAGCAGCCAATCAGGGGGCGGGCAGCCCCAGCATTTT	CASSQSGGGQPQHF
.	TRBV29-1	.	TRBJ2-2	TGCAGCGTTGATTCCGGGGTCGGGGAGCTGTTTTTT	CSVDSGVGELFF
.	TRBV7-2	.	TRBJ1-6	TGTGCCAGCAGCCGTGACAGTGTCAATTCACCCCTCCACTTT	CASSRDSVNSPLHF
.	TRBV11-2	.	TRBJ1-4	TGTGCCAGCAGCCCTGCGAATGTTTGGGGTGAAAAACTGTTTTTT	CASSPANVWGEKLFF
TRBD1	TRBV13	.	TRBJ2-4	TGTGCCAGCAGGACAGGGGGTGGCAAAAACATTCAGTACTTC	CASRTGGGKNIQYF
TRBD1	TRBV6-1	.	TRBJ1-5	TGTGCCAGCAGTGGGACAGGGGGTCTAATTCAGCCCCAGCATTTT	CASSGTGGLIQPQHF
.	TRBV7-9	.	TRBJ2-7	TGTGCCAGCAGCTTCAGGAGCTCCTACGAGCAGTACTTC	CASSFRSSYEQYF
.	TRBV9	.	TRBJ2-7	TGTGCCAGCAGCCCAGACGGCGCCACGGCCTACGAGCAGTACTTC	CASSPDGATAYEQYF
.	TRBV4-1	.	TRBJ2-4	TGCGCCAGCAGCCAAGAAGCGATGAGAATTCAGTACTTC	CASSQEAMRIQYF
.	TRBV7-6	.	TRBJ2-4	TGTGCCAGCAGCTTAGACCAGGGAAACATTCAGTACTTC	CASSLDQGNIQYF
.	TRBV4-1	.	TRBJ1-5	TGCGCCAGCAGCCAAACAGGGCCTAGCAATCAGCCCCAGCATTTT	CASSQTGPSNQPQHF
TRBD2	TRBV11-2	once	TRBJ2-3	TGTGCCAGCAGCCCCCGACTAGCGGCGGTCGAGAATACGCAGTATTTT	CASSPRLAAVENTQYF
.	TRBV5-1	.	TRBJ2-3	TGCGCCAGCAGTCCCGACTTAGATACGCAGTATTTT	CASSPDLDTQYF
.	TRBV6-1	.	TRBJ2-7	TGTGCCAGTGCCTCACTAGCTCACTACGAGCAGTACTTC	CASASLAHYEQYF
.	TRBV25-1	.	TRBJ1-2	TGTGCCAGCAGTGGGGCCTATGGCTACACCTTC	CASSGAYGYTF
.	TRBV2	.	TRBJ2-7	TGTGCCAGCCGAACTCTGCGGGGACCTTCCTACGAGCAGTACTTC	CASRTLRGPSYEQYF
TRBD2	TRBV10-1	.	TRBJ2-2	TGCGCCAGCCGGTCGGGAGGGAACACCGGGGAGCTGTTTTTT	CASRSGGNTGELFF
TRBD2	TRBV10-2	.	TRBJ2-1	TGCGCCAGCAGGAGGGGGGCGGGAGGGTCATATGAGCAGTTCTTC	CASRRGAGGSYEQFF
TRBD1	TRBV19	.	TRBJ2-6	TGTGCCAGTAGTATCACAGGGGGGCAACTCTCTGGGGCCAACGTCCTGACTTTC	CASSITGGQLSGANVLTF
.	TRBV27	once	TRBJ1-2	TGTGCCAGCGGTACTTACGGGGGCTACACCTTC	CASGTYGGYTF
TRBD1	TRBV28	.	TRBJ2-7	TGTGCCAGCAGCCGCAAGGGGGCGTTGGGTGAGCAGTACTTC	CASSRKGALGEQYF
TRBD2	TRBV7-9	.	TRBJ2-5	TGTGCCAGCAGCGCGACCGGGACTAGCGGGCTCCGTGAGACCCAGTACTTC	CASSATGTSGLRETQYF
.	TRBV6-1	.	TRBJ2-7	TGTGCCAGCAGTTTGACCGGATACGAGCAGTACTTC	CASSLTGYEQYF
.	TRBV6-1	.	TRBJ1-4	TGTGCCAGCAGTGCGGGAGGGCTCTTTAATGAAAAACTGTTTTTT	CASSAGGLFNEKLFF
TRBD2	TRBV6-5	.	TRBJ2-7	TGTGCCAGCAGTTATAGGACTAGCGGATACGAGCAGTACTTC	CASSYRTSGYEQYF
TRBD2	TRBV9	.	TRBJ2-1	TGTGCCAGCAGCGTAGAGGGAAGGACTAGCGACAATGAGCAGTTCTTC	CASSVEGRTSDNEQFF
TRBD1	TRBV5-1	once	TRBJ1-4	TGCGCCAGCAGCGCTGGACAGGGGGTCCCTCTAAATGAAAAACTGTTTTTT	CASSAGQGVPLNEKLFF
.	TRBV5-4	.	TRBJ2-7	TGTGCCAGCAGCTTGGTAGGCCCGGCAGGGAAATCCTACGAGCAGTACTTC	CASSLVGPAGKSYEQYF
TRBD2	TRBV6-6	.	TRBJ2-2	TGTGCCAGCAGTAGATTAGCGGGGGCCAACACCGGGGAGCTGTTTTTT	CASSRLAGANTGELFF
.	TRBV29-1	once	TRBJ2-1	TGCAGCGGATCGACGGCCCCGGCCCATGAGCAGTTCTTC	CSGSTAPAHEQFF
TRBD2	TRBV6-5	.	TRBJ2-7	TGTGCCAGCATTCCCCGGGGGGGTTACTCCGAGCAGTACTTC	CASIPRGGYSEQYF
.	TRBV5-4	.	TRBJ1-1	TGTGCCAGCAGCCCTCCATACCCAGGGAACACTGAAGCTTTCTTT	CASSPPYPGNTEAFF
TRBD1	TRBV28	.	TRBJ2-6	TGTGCCAGCAGACACGGGACAGTGTCTGGGGCCAACGTCCTGACTTTC	CASRHGTVSGANVLTF
.	TRBV30	.	TRBJ1-2	TGTGCCTGGAGCCCAGAGGCCACGGGAGGCTACACCTTC	CAWSPEATGGYTF
TRBD2	TRBV29-1	.	TRBJ2-7	TGCAGCGTTAGCGGGAGGTTTGGCTACGAGCAGTACTTC	CSVSGRFGYEQYF
.	TRBV27	.	TRBJ1-1	TGTGCCAGCAGCTCCCACACGAACACTGAAGCTTTCTTT	CASSSHTNTEAFF
.	TRBV5-1	.	TRBJ2-7	TGCGCCAGCTGCAGTCTGGACAGCAACTACGAGCAGTACTTC	CASCSLDSNYEQYF
TRBD2	TRBV10-3	.	TRBJ2-2	TGTGCCATCAGTGGCCTAGCGGGCCCCGGGGAGCTGTTTTTT	CAISGLAGPGELFF
.	TRBV19	.	TRBJ1-2	TGTGCCAGTAGTATCACCGGAGCTAACTATGGCTACACCTTC	CASSITGANYGYTF
.	TRBV5-1	.	TRBJ2-5	TGCGCCAGCAGCTTGGATGGCCGGACGGAGACCCAGTACTTC	CASSLDGRTETQYF
TRBD1	TRBV6-6	.	TRBJ1-2	TGTGCCAGCAGCAAAGGGGGGACAGGGCGGAACTATGGCTACACCTTC	CASSKGGTGRNYGYTF
TRBD2	TRBV5-6	.	TRBJ2-3	TGTGCCAGCAGCTCCCTGGGCGGGGGATCAGATACGCAGTATTTT	CASSSLGGGSDTQYF
.	TRBV7-2	once	TRBJ2-7	TGTGCCAGCAGCTCAGGCAACAGCTTTTCACCCAGCTCCTACGAGCAGTACTTC	CASSSGNSFSPSSYEQYF
.	TRBV9	.	TRBJ1-1	TGTGCCAGCAGCGTAGGTTTGGGGAACACTGAAGCTTTCTTT	CASSVGLGNTEAFF
.	TRBV9	.	TRBJ2-7	TGTGCCAGCAGCGTAGAAGAGATGCCCTATCACGAGCAGTACTTC	CASSVEEMPYHEQYF
.	TRBV6-1	.	TRBJ1-4	TGTGCCAGCCTCGGGGGCGTGGGTGAAAAACTGTTTTTT	CASLGGVGEKLFF
TRBD2	TRBV4-1	once	TRBJ2-5	TGCGCCAGCAGCCAAGATGAGAGCGGGGGGGGCCTGGGGACCCAGTACTTC	CASSQDESGGGLGTQYF
.	TRBV19	.	TRBJ2-7	TGTGCCAGTAGTCGGGCCCCCGGCGAGCAGTACTTC	CASSRAPGEQYF
.	TRBV27	.	TRBJ2-7	TGTGCCAGCAGTGTAAAGGGTGGTCAAAACTACGAGCAGTACTTC	CASSVKGGQNYEQYF
.	TRBV18	.	TRBJ1-1	TGTGCCAGCTCACAGGGACAAACGGTAACTGAAGCTTTCTTT	CASSQGQTVTEAFF
TRBD1	TRBV18	.	TRBJ2-7	TGTGCCAGCTCAACACTACCGGGACAGAGCTCCTACGAGCAGTACTTC	CASSTLPGQSSYEQYF